This T cell receptor (beta chain) comes out of a study of glioma-infiltrating T cells. The CDR3 covers 12 residues. Germline CDR1 reads DFQATT; CDR2 reads SNEGSKA (reference sequence). Using RNA template, CDR3s of TCR alpha and beta were amplified with iRepertoire arm-PCR. TCRdb recomputed calls from the multiplex PCR reads with MiXCR, one row per CDR3 protein. The sample shows over 70,000 distinct CDR3 sequences, around 23% of them seen only once. The receptor's source is a human donor with low-grade glioma or glioblastoma, undergoing nonglioma brain surgery, or in good health (not recorded which). Sample: glioma tissue, nonneoplastic brain tissue, or PBMCs (not recorded which). The rearrangement uses TRBV20-1 and TRBJ1-2; D is unclear. In DNA form, the CDR3 reads TGCAGCGCCAGCCGGGTTTTGGTTGGCTACACCTTC. It yields the protein CSASRVLVGYTF.